What follows describes a single T cell receptor beta chain. The repertoire was sequenced with immunoSEQ multiplex PCR; TCRdb's copy has only in-frame clones and lacks some. The sample has 80,000 to 95,000 clones; roughly 94% are singletons. The data originate from a study of technical replicates of blood from a few donors. This clonotype was sampled from a human donor in good health. Sequenced input: T cells isolated from PBMCs.

The CDR3 spells CASGTDLGQVSCDTDTQYF. The CDR3 bases are TGCGCCAGCGGAACCGATTTGGGACAGGTAAGTTGTGACACAGATACGCAGTATTTT. The chain is built from TRBV5-1 and TRBJ2-3; 8 nucleotides match TRBD1. After removal of 7 bases from V and 2 bases from J, the junction contained 21 bases not matched to a gene. The CDR3 has 19 residues. In germline, CDR1 is SGHRS, CDR2 YFSETQ.